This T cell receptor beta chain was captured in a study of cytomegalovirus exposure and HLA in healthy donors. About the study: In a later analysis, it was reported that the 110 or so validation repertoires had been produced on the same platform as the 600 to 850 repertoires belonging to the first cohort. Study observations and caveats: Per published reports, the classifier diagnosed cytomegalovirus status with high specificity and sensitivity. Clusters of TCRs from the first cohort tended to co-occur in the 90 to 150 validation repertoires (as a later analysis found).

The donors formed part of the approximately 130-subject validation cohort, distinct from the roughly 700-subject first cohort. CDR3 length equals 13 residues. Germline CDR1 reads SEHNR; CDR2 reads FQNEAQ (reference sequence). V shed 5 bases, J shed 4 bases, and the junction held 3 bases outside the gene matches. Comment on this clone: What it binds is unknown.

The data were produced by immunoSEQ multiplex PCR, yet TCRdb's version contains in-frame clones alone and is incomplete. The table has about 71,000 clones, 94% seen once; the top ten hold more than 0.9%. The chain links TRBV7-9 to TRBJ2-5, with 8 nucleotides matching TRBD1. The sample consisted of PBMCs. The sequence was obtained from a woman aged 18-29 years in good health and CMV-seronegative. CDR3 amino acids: CASSVTGGETQYF. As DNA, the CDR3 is TGTGCCAGCAGCGTCACAGGGGGAGAGACCCAGTACTTC.